This T cell receptor beta chain was observed in a study of T-cell reconstitution after alpha-beta-depleted transplantation in children. V dropped 4 bases and J dropped 1; count of bases not matched to a gene: 3. The CDR3 contains 15 residues. Germline CDR1 ENHRY, CDR2 SYGVKD. The authors prepared the TCRbeta library with unique molecular identifiers. TCRdb analysed the PCR reads with MiXCR anew, one entry per CDR3 protein. This sample yields fewer than 750,000 distinct CDR3 sequences, of which 20% to 25% are seen a single time; roughly 14% belongs to the top ten. The sample in question was PBMCs, mostly from graft donor cells, obtained 360 days after TCRalphabeta/CD19-depleted stem cell transplant. The receptor's source is a boy younger than two who had a stem cell transplant for acute myeloid leukemia, so the T cells may come from the graft donor. This chain uses TRBV10-3 with TRBJ2-3, with TRBD2 identical over 9 bases. The CDR3 nucleotides read TGTGCCATCAGTGGATGGACTAGCGGCACAGATACGCAGTATTTT. Translation: CAISGWTSGTDTQYF.